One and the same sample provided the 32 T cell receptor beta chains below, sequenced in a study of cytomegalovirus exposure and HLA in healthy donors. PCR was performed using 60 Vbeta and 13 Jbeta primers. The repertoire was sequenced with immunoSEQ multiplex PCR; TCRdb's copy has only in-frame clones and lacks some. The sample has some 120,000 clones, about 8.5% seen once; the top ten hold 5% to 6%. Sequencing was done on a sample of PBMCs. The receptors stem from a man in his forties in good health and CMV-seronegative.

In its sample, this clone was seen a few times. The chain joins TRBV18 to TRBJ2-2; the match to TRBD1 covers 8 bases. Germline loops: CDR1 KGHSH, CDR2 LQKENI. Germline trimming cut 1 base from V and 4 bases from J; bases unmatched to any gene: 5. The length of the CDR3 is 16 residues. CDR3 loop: CASSPLQGARTGELFF. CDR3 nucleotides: TGTGCCAGCTCACCACTGCAGGGGGCGCGCACCGGGGAGCTGTTTTTT.

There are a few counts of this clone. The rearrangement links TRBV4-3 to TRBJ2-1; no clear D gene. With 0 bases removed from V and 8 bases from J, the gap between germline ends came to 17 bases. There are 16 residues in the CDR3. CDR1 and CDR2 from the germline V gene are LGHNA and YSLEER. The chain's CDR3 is CASSQERLVLLHEQFF. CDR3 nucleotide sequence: TGCGCCAGCAGCCAAGAGCGTCTAGTGCTCCTCCATGAGCAGTTCTTC.

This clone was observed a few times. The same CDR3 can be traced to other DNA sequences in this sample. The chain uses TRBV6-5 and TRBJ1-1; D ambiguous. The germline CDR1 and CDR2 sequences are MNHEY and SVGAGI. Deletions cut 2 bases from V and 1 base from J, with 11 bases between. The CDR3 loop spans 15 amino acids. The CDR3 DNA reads TGTGCCAGCAGTTACCGGGGAGGAAGGAACACTGAAGCTTTCTTT. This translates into CASSYRGGRNTEAFF.

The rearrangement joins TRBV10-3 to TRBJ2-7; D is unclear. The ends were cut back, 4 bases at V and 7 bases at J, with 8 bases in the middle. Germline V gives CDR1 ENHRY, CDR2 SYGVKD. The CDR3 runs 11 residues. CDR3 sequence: CAISGALEQYF. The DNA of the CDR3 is TGTGCCATCAGTGGGGCCCTAGAGCAGTACTTC.

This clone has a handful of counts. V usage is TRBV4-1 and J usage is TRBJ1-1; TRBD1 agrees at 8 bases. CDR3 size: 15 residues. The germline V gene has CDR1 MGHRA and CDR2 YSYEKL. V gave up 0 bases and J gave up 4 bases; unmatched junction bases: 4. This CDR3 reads CASSQDWTGSTEAFF. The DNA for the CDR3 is TGCGCCAGCAGCCAAGATTGGACAGGGTCCACTGAAGCTTTCTTT.

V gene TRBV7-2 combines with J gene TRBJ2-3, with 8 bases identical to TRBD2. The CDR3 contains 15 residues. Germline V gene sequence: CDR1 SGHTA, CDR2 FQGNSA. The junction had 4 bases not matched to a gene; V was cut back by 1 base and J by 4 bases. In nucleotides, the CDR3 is TGTGCCAGCAGCTTAGTGCGGGGGGCGGCAGATACGCAGTATTTT. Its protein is CASSLVRGAADTQYF.

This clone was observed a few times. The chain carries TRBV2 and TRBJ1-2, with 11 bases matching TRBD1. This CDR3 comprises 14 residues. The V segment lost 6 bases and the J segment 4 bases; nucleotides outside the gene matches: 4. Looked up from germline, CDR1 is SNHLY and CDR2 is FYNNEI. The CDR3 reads CASRGDRGTYGYTF. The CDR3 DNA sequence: TGTGCCAGCAGGGGGGACAGGGGGACCTATGGCTACACCTTC.

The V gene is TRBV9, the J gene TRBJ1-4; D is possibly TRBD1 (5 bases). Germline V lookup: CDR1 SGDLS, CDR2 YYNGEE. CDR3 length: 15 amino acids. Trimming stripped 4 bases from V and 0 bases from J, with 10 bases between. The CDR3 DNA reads TGTGCCAGCAGCTTCGGGGGTGCAACTAATGAAAAACTGTTTTTT. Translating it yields CASSFGGATNEKLFF. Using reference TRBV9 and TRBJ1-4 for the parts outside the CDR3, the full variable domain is DSGVTQTPKHLITATGQRVTLRCSPRSGDLSVYWYQQSLDQGLQFLIQYYNGEERAKGNILERFSAQQFPDLHSELNLSSLELGDSALYFCASSFGGATNEKLFFGSGTQLSVL.

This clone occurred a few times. Here the CDR3 DNA reads TGTGCCAGCAGCGGTGAGGGTAACTATGGCTACACCTTC. Amino acids: CASSGEGNYGYTF. The V and J genes are TRBV7-6 and TRBJ1-2; D call uncertain. V was cut by 5 bases and J by 1 base, with 8 bases left in between. Germline V gene sequence: CDR1 SGHVS, CDR2 FNYEAQ. This CDR3 has 13 amino acids.

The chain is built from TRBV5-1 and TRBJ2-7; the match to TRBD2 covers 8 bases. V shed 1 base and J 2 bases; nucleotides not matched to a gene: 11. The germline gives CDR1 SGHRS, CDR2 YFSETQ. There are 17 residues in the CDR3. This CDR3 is CASSLPPLAGPPYEQYF. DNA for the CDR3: TGCGCCAGCAGCTTGCCCCCCTTAGCGGGGCCTCCCTACGAGCAGTACTTC.

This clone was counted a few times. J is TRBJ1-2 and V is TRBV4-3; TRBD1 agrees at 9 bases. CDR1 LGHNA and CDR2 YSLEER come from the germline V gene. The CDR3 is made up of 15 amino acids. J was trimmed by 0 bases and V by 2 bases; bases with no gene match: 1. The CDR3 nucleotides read TGCGCCAGCAGCCAACGACAGGGGGCTAACTATGGCTACACCTTC. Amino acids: CASSQRQGANYGYTF.

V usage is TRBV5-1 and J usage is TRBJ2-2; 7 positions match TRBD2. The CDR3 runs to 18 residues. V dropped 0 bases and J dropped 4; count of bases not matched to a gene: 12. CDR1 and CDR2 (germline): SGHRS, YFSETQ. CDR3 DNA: TGCGCCAGCAGCTTGGGACCCGGCGCGGGGGTTCGCACCGGGGAGCTGTTTTTT. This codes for CASSLGPGAGVRTGELFF.

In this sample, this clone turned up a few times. This CDR3 reads CASSHLAGGYEQYF. CDR3 in DNA: TGTGCCAGCAGCCACCTGGCAGGAGGCTACGAGCAGTACTTC. The chain combines TRBV7-9 with TRBJ2-7, with D maybe TRBD2 (5 bases). CDR3 length: 14 residues. The germline CDR1 and CDR2 sequences are SEHNR and FQNEAQ (reference sequence). The germline V and J ends were trimmed by 5 bases and 3 bases, with 14 bases remaining between them.

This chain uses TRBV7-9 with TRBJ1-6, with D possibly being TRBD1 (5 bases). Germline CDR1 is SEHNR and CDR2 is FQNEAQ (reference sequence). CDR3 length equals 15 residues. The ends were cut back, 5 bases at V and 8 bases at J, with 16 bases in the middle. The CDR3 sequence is CASSLWEGRHSPLHF. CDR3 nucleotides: TGTGCCAGCAGCCTTTGGGAGGGGAGGCATTCACCCCTCCACTTT.

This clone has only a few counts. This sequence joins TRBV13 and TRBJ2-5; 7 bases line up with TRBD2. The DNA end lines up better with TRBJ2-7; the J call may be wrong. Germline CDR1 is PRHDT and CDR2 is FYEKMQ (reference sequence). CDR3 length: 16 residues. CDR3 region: CASSLGTSAGIYEQYF. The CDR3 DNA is TGTGCCAGCAGCTTAGGCACTTCAGCGGGGATTTACGAGCAGTACTTC.

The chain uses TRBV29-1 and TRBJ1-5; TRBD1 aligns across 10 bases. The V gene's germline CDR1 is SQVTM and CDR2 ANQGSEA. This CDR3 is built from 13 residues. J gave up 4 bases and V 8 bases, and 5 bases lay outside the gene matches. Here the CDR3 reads CSIGQGENQPQHF. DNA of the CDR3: TGCAGCATTGGACAGGGGGAAAATCAGCCCCAGCATTTT.

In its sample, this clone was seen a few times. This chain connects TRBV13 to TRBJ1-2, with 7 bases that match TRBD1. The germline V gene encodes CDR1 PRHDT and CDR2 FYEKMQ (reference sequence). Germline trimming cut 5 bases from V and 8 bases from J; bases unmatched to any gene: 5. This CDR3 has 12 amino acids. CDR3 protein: CASSSRQGGYTF. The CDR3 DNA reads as TGTGCCAGCAGCAGTCGACAGGGAGGCTACACCTTC.

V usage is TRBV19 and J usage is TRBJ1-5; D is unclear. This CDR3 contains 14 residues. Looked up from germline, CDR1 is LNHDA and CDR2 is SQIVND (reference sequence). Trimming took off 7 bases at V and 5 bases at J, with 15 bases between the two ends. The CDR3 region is CASTPQRGDQPQHF. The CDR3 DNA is TGTGCCAGTACCCCTCAGCGGGGAGATCAGCCCCAGCATTTT.

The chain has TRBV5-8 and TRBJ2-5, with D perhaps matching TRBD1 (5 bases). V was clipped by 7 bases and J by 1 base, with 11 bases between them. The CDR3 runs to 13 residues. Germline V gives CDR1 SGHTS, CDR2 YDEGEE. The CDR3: CASFIRAQETQYF. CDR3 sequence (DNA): TGTGCCAGCTTCATCAGGGCCCAAGAGACCCAGTACTTC.

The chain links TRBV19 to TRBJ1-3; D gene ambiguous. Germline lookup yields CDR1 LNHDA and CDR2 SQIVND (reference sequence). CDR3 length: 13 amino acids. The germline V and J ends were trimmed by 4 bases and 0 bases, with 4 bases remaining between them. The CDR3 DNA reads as TGTGCCAGTAGTACCTACTCTGGAAACACCATATATTTT. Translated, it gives CASSTYSGNTIYF.

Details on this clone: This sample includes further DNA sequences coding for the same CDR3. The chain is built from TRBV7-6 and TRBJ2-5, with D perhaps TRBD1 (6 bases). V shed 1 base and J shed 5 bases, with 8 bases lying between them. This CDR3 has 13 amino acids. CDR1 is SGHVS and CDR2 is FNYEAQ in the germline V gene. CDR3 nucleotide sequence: TGTGCCAGCAGCTTAGGGACAGAGGAGACCCAGTACTTC. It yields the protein CASSLGTEETQYF.

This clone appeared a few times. Written as DNA, the CDR3 is TGTGCCAGCAGCTTGGGGGGCGGGACAGGCTCTAATTCACCCCTCCACTTT. This encodes CASSLGGGTGSNSPLHF. This chain joins TRBV5-4 and TRBJ1-6; 8 bases fit TRBD1. CDR3 size: 17 residues. The J segment lost 6 bases and the V segment lost 0 bases, leaving 8 bases of the junction unmatched. CDR1 and CDR2 (germline): SGHNT, YYREEE (reference sequence).

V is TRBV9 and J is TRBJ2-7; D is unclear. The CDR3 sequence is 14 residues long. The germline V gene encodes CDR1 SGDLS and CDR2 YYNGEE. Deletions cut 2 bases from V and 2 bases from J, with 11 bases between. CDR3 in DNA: TGTGCCAGCAGCGTTGACTCCCTCCCCTACGAGCAGTACTTC. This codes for CASSVDSLPYEQYF. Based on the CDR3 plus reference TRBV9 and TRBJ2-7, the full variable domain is DSGVTQTPKHLITATGQRVTLRCSPRSGDLSVYWYQQSLDQGLQFLIQYYNGEERAKGNILERFSAQQFPDLHSELNLSSLELGDSALYFCASSVDSLPYEQYFGPGTRLTVT.

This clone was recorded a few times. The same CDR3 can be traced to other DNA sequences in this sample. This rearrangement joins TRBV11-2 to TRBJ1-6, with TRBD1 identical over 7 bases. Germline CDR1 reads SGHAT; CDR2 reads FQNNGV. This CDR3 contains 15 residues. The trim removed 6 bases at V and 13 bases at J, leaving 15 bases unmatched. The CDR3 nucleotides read TGTGCCAGCAGGTCCACTATGCCAGGGGGATCGCCCCTCCACTTT. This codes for CASRSTMPGGSPLHF.

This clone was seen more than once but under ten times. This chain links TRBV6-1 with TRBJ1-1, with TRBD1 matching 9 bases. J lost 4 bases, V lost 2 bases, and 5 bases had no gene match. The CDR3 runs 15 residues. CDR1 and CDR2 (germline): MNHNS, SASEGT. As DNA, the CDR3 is TGTGCCAGCAGTGAATACCGGACAGGGGCCACTGAAGCTTTCTTT. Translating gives CASSEYRTGATEAFF.

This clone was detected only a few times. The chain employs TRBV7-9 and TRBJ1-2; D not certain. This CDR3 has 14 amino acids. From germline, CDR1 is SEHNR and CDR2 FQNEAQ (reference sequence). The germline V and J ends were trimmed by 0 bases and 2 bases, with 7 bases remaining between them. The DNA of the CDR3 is TGTGCCAGCAGCTTAGCGGCGGCCAACTATGGCTACACCTTC. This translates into CASSLAAANYGYTF.

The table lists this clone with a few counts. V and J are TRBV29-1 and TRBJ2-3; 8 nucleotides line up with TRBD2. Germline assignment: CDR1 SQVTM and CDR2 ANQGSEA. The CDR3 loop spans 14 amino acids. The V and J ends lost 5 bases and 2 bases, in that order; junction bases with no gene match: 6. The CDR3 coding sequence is TGCAGCGTTAGCGGGGGCCTTCTCACAGATACGCAGTATTTT. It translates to CSVSGGLLTDTQYF.

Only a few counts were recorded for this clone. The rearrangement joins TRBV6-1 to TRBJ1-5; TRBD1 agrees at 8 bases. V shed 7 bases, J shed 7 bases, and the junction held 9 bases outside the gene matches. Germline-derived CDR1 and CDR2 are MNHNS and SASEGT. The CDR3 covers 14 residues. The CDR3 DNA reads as TGTGCCAGCACCCTACAGGGGGATGGACAGCCCCAGCATTTT. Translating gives CASTLQGDGQPQHF.

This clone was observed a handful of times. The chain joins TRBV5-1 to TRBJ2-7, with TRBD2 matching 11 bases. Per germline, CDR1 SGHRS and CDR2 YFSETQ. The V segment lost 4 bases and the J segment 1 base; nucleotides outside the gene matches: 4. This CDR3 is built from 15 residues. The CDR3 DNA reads TGCGCCAGCAGCGATTCTAGCGGGGGGTCCTACGAGCAGTACTTC. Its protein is CASSDSSGGSYEQYF.

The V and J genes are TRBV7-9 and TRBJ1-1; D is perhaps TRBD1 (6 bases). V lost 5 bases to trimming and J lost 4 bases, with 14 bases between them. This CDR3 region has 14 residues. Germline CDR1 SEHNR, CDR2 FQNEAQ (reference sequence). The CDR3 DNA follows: TGTGCCAGCAGCCACCGAGGGGGGGGCACTGAAGCTTTCTTT. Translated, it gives CASSHRGGGTEAFF.

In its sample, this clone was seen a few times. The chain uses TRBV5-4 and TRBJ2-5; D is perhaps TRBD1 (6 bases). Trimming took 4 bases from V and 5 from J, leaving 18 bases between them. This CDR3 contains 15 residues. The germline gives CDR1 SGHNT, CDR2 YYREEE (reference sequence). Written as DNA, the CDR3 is TGTGCCAGCAGCAAGGATTTGGGGGCGCCGGAGACCCAGTACTTC. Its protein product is CASSKDLGAPETQYF.

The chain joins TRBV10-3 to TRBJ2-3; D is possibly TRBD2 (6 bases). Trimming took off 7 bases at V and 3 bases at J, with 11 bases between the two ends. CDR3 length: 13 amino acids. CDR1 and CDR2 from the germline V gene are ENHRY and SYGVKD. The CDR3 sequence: CAINRGETDTQYF. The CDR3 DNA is TGTGCCATCAACCGCGGGGAGACAGATACGCAGTATTTT.